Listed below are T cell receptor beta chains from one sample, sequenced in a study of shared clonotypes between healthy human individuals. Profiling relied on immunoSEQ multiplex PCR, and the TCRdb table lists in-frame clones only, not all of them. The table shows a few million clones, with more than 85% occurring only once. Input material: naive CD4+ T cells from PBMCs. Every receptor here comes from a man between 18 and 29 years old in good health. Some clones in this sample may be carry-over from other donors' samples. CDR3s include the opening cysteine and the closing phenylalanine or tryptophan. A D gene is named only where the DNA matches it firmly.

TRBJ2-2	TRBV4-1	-	TGCGCCAGCAGCCGAGAGACAGGATCAGGCACCGGGGAGCTGTTTTTT	CASSRETGSGTGELFF
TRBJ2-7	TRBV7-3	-	TGTGCCAGCAGCTTAACGGGGCAGGGAAAGTCCGAGCAGTACTTC	CASSLTGQGKSEQYF
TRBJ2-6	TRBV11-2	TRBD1	TGTGCCAGCAGCGGCCTACAGGGGGCCCCTGGGGCCAACGTCCTGACTTTC	CASSGLQGAPGANVLTF
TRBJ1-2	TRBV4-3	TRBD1	TGCGCCAGCAGCCCCTTCGGACAGGGGGATCTCGGCTACACCTTC	CASSPFGQGDLGYTF
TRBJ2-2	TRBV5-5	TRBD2	TGTGCCAGCAGCTTGTCAGGACTAGCGGGAGGGATGAACACCGGGGAGCTGTTTTTT	CASSLSGLAGGMNTGELFF
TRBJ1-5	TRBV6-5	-	TGTGCCAGCAGTTATCTACGGGTCTATAGCAATCAGCCCCAGCATTTT	CASSYLRVYSNQPQHF
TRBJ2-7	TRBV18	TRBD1	TGTGCCAGCTCACCGACCGGGACAGGCTACGAGCAGTACTTC	CASSPTGTGYEQYF
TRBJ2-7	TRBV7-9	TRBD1	TGTGCCAGCAGCTTAAGTTCTTCAGGGGGCGCTTGGGACGAGCAGTACTTC	CASSLSSSGGAWDEQYF
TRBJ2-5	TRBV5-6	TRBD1	TGTGCCAGCAGCGACGGACAGGGGGCAGAGACCCAGTACTTC	CASSDGQGAETQYF
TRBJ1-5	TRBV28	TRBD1	TGTGCCAGCAGCCCCCGGGACAGACGCAATCAGCCCCAGCATTTT	CASSPRDRRNQPQHF
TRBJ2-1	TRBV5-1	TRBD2	TGCGCCAGCAGCTTGGCCCGGGGGGAGCGGGACTACAATGAGCAGTTCTTC	CASSLARGERDYNEQFF
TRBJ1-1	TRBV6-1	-	TGTGCCAGCAGTGAAAATCGACTGAACACTGAAGCTTTCTTT	CASSENRLNTEAFF
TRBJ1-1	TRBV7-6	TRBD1	TGTGCCAGCAGCCCTCAGACAGGGGGGCTTACTGAAGCTTTCTTT	CASSPQTGGLTEAFF
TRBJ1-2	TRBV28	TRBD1	TGTGCCATTAAGACAGGGGCGACTAACTATGGCTACACCTTC	CAIKTGATNYGYTF
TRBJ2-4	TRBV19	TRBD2	TGTGCCAGTAGCCTCAGCCCCGGGGGGATAAGTGATTTAGCCAAAAACATTCAGTACTTC	CASSLSPGGISDLAKNIQYF
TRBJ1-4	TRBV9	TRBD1	TGTGCCAGCAGCGTAGCAGGGGGCCGGGAAAAACTGTTTTTT	CASSVAGGREKLFF
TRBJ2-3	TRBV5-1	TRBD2	TGCGCCAGCGGAGACCGATCATGGACTAGCGGGACGGGAGATACGCAGTATTTT	CASGDRSWTSGTGDTQYF
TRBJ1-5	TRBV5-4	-	TGTGCCAGCAGCCTTGGAGGAAGCAATCAGCCCCAGCATTTT	CASSLGGSNQPQHF
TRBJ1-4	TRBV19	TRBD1	TGTGCCAGTACGCGGACCGGGACAGGCCCCTCCAACAGTGAAAAACTGTTTTTT	CASTRTGTGPSNSEKLFF
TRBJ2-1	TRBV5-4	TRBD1	TGTGCCAGCAGCCCAAGACAGGGACAGGACAATGAGCAGTTCTTC	CASSPRQGQDNEQFF
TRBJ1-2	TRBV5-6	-	TGTGCCAGCAGCTTGTTGAACAGGGCGGACTATGGCTACACCTTC	CASSLLNRADYGYTF
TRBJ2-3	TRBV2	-	TGTGCCAGCAGTGAATTGGCCAACACAGATACGCAGTATTTT	CASSELANTDTQYF